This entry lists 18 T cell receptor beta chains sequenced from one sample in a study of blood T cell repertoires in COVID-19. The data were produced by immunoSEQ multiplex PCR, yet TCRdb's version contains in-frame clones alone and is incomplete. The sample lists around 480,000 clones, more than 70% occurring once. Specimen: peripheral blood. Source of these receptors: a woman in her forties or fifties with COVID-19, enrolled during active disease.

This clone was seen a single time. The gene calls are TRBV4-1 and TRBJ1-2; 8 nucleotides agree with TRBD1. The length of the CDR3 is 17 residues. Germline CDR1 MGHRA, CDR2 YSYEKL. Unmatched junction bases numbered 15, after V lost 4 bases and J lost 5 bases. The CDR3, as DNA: TGCGCCAGCAGCCGTCTCCAGAGAGGAGGGACAGGTTATGGCTACACCTTC. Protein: CASSRLQRGGTGYGYTF.

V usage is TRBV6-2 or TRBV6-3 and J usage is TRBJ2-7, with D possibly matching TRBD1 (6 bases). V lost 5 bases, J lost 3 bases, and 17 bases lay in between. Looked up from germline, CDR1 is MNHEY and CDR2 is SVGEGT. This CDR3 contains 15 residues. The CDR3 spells CASSPQITGNYEQYF. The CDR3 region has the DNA TGTGCCAGCAGTCCCCAGATAACAGGGAACTACGAGCAGTACTTC.

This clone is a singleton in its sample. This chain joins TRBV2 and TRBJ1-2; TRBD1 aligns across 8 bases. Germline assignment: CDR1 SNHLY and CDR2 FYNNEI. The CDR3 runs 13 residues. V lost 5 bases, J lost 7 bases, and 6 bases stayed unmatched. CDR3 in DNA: TGTGCCAGCAGTTCTTCACAGGGGGGTGGCTACACCTTC. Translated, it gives CASSSSQGGGYTF.

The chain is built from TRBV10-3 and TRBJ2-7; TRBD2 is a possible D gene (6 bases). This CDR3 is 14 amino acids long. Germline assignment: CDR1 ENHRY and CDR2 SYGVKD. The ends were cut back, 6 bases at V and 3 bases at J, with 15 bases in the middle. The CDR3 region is CAIRPSTGDYEQYF. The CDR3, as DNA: TGTGCCATCAGGCCTTCCACGGGGGACTACGAGCAGTACTTC.

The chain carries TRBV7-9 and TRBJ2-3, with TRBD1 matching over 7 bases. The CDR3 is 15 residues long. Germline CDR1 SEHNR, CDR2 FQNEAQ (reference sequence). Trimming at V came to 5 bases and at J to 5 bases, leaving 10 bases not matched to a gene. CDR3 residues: CASSPGRGGGDTQYF. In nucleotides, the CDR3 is TGTGCCAGCAGCCCCGGAAGAGGGGGCGGAGATACGCAGTATTTT.

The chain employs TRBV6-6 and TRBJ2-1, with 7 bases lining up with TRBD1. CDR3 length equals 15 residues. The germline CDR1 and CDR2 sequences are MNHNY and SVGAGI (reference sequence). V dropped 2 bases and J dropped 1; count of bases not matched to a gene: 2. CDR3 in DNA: TGTGCCAGCAGTTACGGGACAGATTCCTACAATGAGCAGTTCTTC. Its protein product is CASSYGTDSYNEQFF.

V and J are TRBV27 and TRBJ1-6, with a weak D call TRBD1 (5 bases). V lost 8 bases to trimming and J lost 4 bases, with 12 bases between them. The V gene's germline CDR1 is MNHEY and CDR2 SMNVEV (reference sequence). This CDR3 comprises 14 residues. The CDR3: CASGAGLYNSPLHF. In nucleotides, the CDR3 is TGTGCCAGCGGGGCGGGGTTATATAATTCACCCCTCCACTTT.

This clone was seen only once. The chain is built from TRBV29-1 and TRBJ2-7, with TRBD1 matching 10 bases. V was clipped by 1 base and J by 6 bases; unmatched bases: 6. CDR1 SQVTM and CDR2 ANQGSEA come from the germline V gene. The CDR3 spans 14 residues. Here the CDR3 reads CSVEGGTGAGEQYF. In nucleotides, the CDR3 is TGCAGCGTTGAAGGAGGGACAGGGGCAGGCGAGCAGTACTTC.

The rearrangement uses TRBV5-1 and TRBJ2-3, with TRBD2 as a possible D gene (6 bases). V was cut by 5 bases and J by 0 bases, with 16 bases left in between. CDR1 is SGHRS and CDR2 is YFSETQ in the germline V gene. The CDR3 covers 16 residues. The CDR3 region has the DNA TGCGCCAGCAGTCCGGAGGGGCACCTTAGCACAGATACGCAGTATTTT. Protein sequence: CASSPEGHLSTDTQYF.

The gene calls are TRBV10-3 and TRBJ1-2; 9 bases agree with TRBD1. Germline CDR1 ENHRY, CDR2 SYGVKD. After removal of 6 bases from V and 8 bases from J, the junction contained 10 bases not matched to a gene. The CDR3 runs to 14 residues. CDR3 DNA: TGTGCCATCAGGGGACAGGGAGACTTGGGCGGCTACACCTTC. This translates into CAIRGQGDLGGYTF.

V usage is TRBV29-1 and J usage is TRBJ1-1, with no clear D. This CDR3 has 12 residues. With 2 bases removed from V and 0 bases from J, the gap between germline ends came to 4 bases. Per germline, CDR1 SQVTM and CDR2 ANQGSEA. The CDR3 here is CSVETVNTEAFF. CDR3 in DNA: TGCAGCGTTGAAACGGTGAACACTGAAGCTTTCTTT.

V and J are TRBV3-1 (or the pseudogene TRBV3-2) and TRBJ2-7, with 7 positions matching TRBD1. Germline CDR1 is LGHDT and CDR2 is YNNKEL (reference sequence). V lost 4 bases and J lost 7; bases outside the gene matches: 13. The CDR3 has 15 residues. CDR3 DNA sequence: TGTGCCAGCAGCCTTATGACAGGGCCCCAGGTGGAGCAGTACTTC. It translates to CASSLMTGPQVEQYF.

DNA for the CDR3: TGTGCCAGCAGTTTCGAGGGCGTCACTGAAGCTTTCTTT. Translation: CASSFEGVTEAFF. The chain uses TRBV27 and TRBJ1-1; no reliable D call. The V end was cut by 3 bases, the J end by 4 bases, with 9 bases between. The CDR3 extends over 13 amino acids. The V gene's germline CDR1 is MNHEY and CDR2 SMNVEV (reference sequence).

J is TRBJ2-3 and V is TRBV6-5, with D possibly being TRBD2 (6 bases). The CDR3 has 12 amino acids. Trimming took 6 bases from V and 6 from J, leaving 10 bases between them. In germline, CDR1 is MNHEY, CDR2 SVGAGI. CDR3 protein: CASRPRGDTQYF. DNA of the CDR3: TGTGCCAGCAGGCCACGGGGGGATACGCAGTATTTT.

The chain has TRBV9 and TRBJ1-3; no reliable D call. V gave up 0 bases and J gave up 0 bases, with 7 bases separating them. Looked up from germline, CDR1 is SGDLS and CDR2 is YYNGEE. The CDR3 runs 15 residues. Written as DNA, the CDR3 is TGTGCCAGCAGCGTAGTAGGAGGCTCTGGAAACACCATATATTTT. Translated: CASSVVGGSGNTIYF.

The CDR3 DNA follows: TGTGCCAGCAGCCATACGGGACTAGCGGGGGGGCCAGTCCCGAACACCGGGGAGCTGTTTTTT. Translation: CASSHTGLAGGPVPNTGELFF. The rearrangement links TRBV7-6 to TRBJ2-2; TRBD2 matches at 16 bases. The CDR3 runs to 21 residues. Germline CDR1 is SGHVS and CDR2 is FNYEAQ. The junction had 12 bases not matched to a gene; V was cut back by 5 bases and J by 0 bases.

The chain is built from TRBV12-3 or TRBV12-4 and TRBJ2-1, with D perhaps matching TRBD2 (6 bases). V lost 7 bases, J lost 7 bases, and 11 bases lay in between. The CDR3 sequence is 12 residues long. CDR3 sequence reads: CASNKRVNEQFF. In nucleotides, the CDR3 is TGTGCCAGCAATAAGCGGGTGAATGAGCAGTTCTTC.

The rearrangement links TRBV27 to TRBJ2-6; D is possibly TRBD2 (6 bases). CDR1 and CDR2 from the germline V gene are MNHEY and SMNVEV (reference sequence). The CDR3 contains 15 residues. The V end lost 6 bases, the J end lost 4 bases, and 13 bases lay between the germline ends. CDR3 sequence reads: CASRPGGAGANVLTF. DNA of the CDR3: TGTGCCAGCAGGCCCGGAGGGGCCGGGGCCAACGTCCTGACTTTC. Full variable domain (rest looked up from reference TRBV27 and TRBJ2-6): EAQVTQNPRYLITVTGKKLTVTCSQNMNHEYMSWYRQDPGLGLRQIYYSMNVEVTDKGDVPEGYKVSRKEKRNFPLILESPSPNQTSLYFCASRPGGAGANVLTFGAGSRLTVL.